This is a list of T cell receptor beta chains from one sample in a study of neoadjuvant anti-PD-1 for oral cavity cancer. Some clones are missing from TCRdb's copy, which holds only in-frame ones; the method was immunoSEQ multiplex PCR. The repertoire holds over 65,000 clones, with approximately 87% as singletons. Sequencing was performed on PBMCs, taken after nivolumab (anti-PD-1) treatment. These receptors all come from a person aged 35 to 85 with oral cavity squamous cell carcinoma. Both conserved end residues are part of each CDR3. The D gene is left open where the match is weak. Clone size appears in some rows only: once, few, many, or a class for an expanded clone.

abundance,d_gene,j_gene,v_gene,CDR3aa,CDR3nt
.,TRBD1,TRBJ1-2,TRBV9,CASKGGGYGYTF,TGTGCCAGCAAAGGGGGCGGCTATGGCTACACCTTC
.,TRBD1,TRBJ1-2,TRBV29-1,CSVGTGALYGYTF,TGCAGCGTTGGTACAGGGGCTCTCTATGGCTACACCTTC
.,.,TRBJ1-5,TRBV15,CATNAGGNQPQHF,TGTGCCACCAATGCTGGGGGCAATCAGCCCCAGCATTTT
.,.,TRBJ1-6,TRBV5-1,CASSLGGQNSPLHF,TGCGCCAGCAGCTTGGGGGGCCAGAATTCACCCCTCCACTTT
few,.,TRBJ2-6,TRBV4-2,CASSQEVVAGANVLTF,TGTGCCAGCAGCCAAGAGGTAGTAGCTGGGGCCAACGTCCTGACTTTC
.,TRBD1,TRBJ1-4,TRBV5-4,CASSRNRGPNEKLFF,TGTGCCAGCAGCAGAAACAGGGGTCCCAATGAAAAACTGTTTTTT
.,TRBD1,TRBJ1-1,TRBV29-1,CSVAGVTGGEAFF,TGCAGCGTTGCTGGGGTGACAGGGGGGGAAGCTTTCTTT
.,TRBD1,TRBJ1-2,TRBV27,CASSLGGAGQGPNNYGYTF,TGTGCCAGCAGTTTAGGGGGTGCAGGACAGGGCCCTAATAACTATGGCTACACCTTC
.,.,TRBJ2-7,TRBV19,CASSTDRTVSYEQYF,TGTGCCAGTAGTACAGACCGGACAGTTTCCTACGAGCAGTACTTC
.,.,TRBJ2-1,TRBV4-1,CASSQDDGSRNEQFF,TGCGCCAGCAGCCAAGATGACGGGAGTAGGAATGAGCAGTTCTTC
.,.,TRBJ1-1,TRBV9,CASSVGGPAAFF,TGTGCCAGCAGCGTAGGGGGCCCGGCGGCTTTCTTT
.,.,TRBJ1-1,TRBV11-3,CASSLEVRTEAFF,TGTGCCAGCAGCTTAGAGGTGAGAACTGAAGCTTTCTTT
once,.,TRBJ1-2,TRBV9,CASSVAGGSYGYTF,TGTGCCAGCAGCGTAGCGGGGGGCAGCTATGGCTACACCTTC
.,.,TRBJ2-6,TRBV5-1,CASSSAGQRTNSGANVLTF,TGCGCCAGCAGCTCTGCCGGGCAGCGGACGAACTCTGGGGCCAACGTCCTGACTTTC
.,.,TRBJ1-5,TRBV15,CATSREPNQPQHF,TGTGCCACCAGCAGAGAACCGAATCAGCCCCAGCATTTT
.,.,TRBJ1-1,TRBV6-5,CASSYAGAPNTEAFF,TGTGCCAGCAGTTACGCGGGGGCGCCGAACACTGAAGCTTTCTTT
.,.,TRBJ1-5,TRBV9,CASSYGGGPNQPQHF,TGTGCCAGCAGCTACGGAGGGGGACCTAATCAGCCCCAGCATTTT
.,TRBD1,TRBJ1-3,TRBV7-9,CASAGDRVSGNTIYF,TGTGCCAGCGCAGGGGACAGAGTCTCTGGAAACACCATATATTTT